This T cell receptor beta chain is from a study of regulatory T cells in long-lasting Graves disease (dated by TCRdb to the early 2020s). At the level of the whole study: Antithyroid drugs had been taken for less than 3 months by newly diagnosed Graves' disease patients. Patients with persistent Graves' disease were compared with patients with newly diagnosed Graves' disease using TCR sequencing and RNA sequencing of peripheral blood. The study was conducted in China and was registered as a clinical trial. A total of around 35 samples underwent TCR sequencing: about 13 from persistent and approximately 20 from newly diagnosed Graves' disease patients. Beyond this particular receptor, the publication reports: Only peripheral blood was studied, because thyroid tissue, the primary lesion, was inaccessible. Persistent Graves' disease patients showed lower TCR Shannon entropy and fewer highly expanded clones than newly diagnosed patients, suggesting clonal expansion. The small sample size was acknowledged by the authors as a limitation that may reduce accuracy. Sequencing and analysis were limited to the TCR beta chain. Persistent patients shared more public clonotypes among themselves (around 2,700) than newly diagnosed patients did (more than 850). Preferential use of TRBV28, TRBJ1-2 and TRBJ2-5 was observed in persistent disease, whereas TRBV20-1 and TRBJ2-1 were favored in newly diagnosed disease.

This clonotype was recorded a few times. The antigen this receptor binds is unknown. One base away there is no much larger clone; base qualities are not given. To prepare the library, multiplex PCR was applied. Reads for this sample came from an Illumina HiSeq 4000. iRepertoire HTBI primers and Arm-PCR amplification of CDR3 regions were used to construct TCR beta libraries. Before sequencing, the PCR products underwent gel purification. On the authors' methods: Gene usage analysis of CDR3 amino acid clonotypes used the 55 to 65 TRBV and about 14 TRBJ segments found across samples. Filtered high-quality paired reads were merged into contigs using COPE and FqMerger. Contigs were aligned with BLAST to IMGT TRBV, TRBD and TRBJ reference genes, and CDR3 was defined per IMGT. Any clonotype with a frequency above 0.1% was classified as a highly expanded clone. Shannon entropy served as the measure of repertoire diversity, while the Gini coefficient captured V-J evenness. A clonotype found in more than one individual was treated as public. The raw public data were reprocessed by TCRdb itself: fastp quality trimming at Q25, MiXCR clonotype calling, in-frame beta chains only. For every CDR3 protein sequence, its rows merge into one entry that carries the most common genes and DNA. These V and J calls are TCRdb output, not the study's own analysis. The sample table records hundreds of thousands of distinct CDR3 sequences; about 15% of these occur just once. Approximately 12% of the sample lies in the top ten.

The sample's time point, from its label and the paper: newly diagnosed GD, antithyroid drugs for less than 3 months. RNA was extracted from PBMCs in TRIzol for both TCR sequencing and RNA sequencing. The diagnosis of Graves' disease followed American Thyroid Association guidelines. Recruitment of patients was carried out at an endocrinology department in Xi'an, China. From each patient, about 9 milliliters of peripheral blood was collected into an EDTA anticoagulant tube. PBMCs were isolated by Ficoll Paque Plus density gradient separation without further T cell sorting. An Agilent 2100 Bioanalyzer and agarose gel were used to check RNA quality, while a NanoDrop 2000 measured RNA concentration. The V and J ends are trimmed by 1 base and 1 base, leaving 19 bases between them. The CDR3 contains 19 residues, cysteine and phenylalanine counted. The CDR3 DNA has 57 bases and is translated from base 1. CDR1 MDHEN and CDR2 SYDVKM are derived from the germline V gene.

The same sample was also studied in work on T cells in Graves' hyperthyroidism and ophthalmopathy. From that second study: A patient counted as having stable Graves' hyperthyroidism if no progression to ophthalmopathy occurred over 18 months of follow-up. Hyperthyroidism patients were newly diagnosed, had a disease duration of under 2 months, and were aged 18 to 65 years. Patients with uncontrolled infections, other autoimmune diseases, pregnancy or lactation were excluded. Diagnoses were established on the basis of clinical symptoms, serum thyroxine and TRAb, thyroid ultrasound, and orbital computed tomography. For the first round of RT-PCR on the TCR CDR3, the HTBI primer set was used together with the Qiagen OneStep RT-PCR kit. Most expanded thyroid clonotypes (frequency above 0.001) were also found in blood, which suggests that blood repertoires may mirror thyroid immune responses. A model built on a 13 V-J signature distinguished ophthalmopathy from stable hyperthyroidism, reaching around 87% sensitivity and about 81% specificity in cross-validation and 80%/75% in testing. In validation, progression to ophthalmopathy was predicted by the model with 70.59% sensitivity and 72% to 85% specificity, a median of about 6.8 months before onset. To identify TCR V-J signatures that set the groups apart, the researchers used a discovery cohort of 95 to 100 patients, made up of 40 to 45 with Graves' ophthalmopathy and some 58 with stable Graves' hyperthyroidism. Prospective prediction of ophthalmopathy was tested in an independent validation cohort consisting of about 19 hyperthyroidism patients and approximately 16 patients who later progressed to ophthalmopathy. The 85 to 100 discovery patients were divided at random into training and test sets in a 7:3 ratio. In roughly six Graves' hyperthyroidism patients, the study also compared T-cell repertoires from thyroid tissue with T-cell repertoires from blood. After sampling, hyperthyroidism patients received methimazole starting at 30 mg daily, and ophthalmopathy patients received high-dose intravenous methylprednisolone. A second multiplex PCR round built the libraries, followed by size selection and purification. Libraries were sequenced paired-end with 100 bp reads on an Illumina HiSeq2000. SOAPnuke was used to process the raw data, removing reads that contained adapters or uncalled bases, had a mean Phred below 15, or lacked an exact match to the constant primer or identifier. COPE v1.2.5 was used to merge the high-quality paired reads, and each unique nucleotide sequence was defined as a clonotype. MiTCR v1.1 was used to align clonotypes to the IMGT TRBV, TRBD and TRBJ reference segments. The analysis was restricted to V-J combinations with a frequency above 0.0001, which together covered around 99% of the repertoires. The TCS score was defined as F50 (clonal expansion) divided by E x V (chaos), with BLOSUM62-based TCRdist calculated between CDR3 peptides within each V-J. Welch's t-statistics and random forest reduced fewer than 550 V-J features to 10 to 15, which were used in a naive Bayes classifier (R e1071). No statistical method was used to set the sample size in advance, and investigators knew the group allocation. According to the paper, TCR Vbeta CDR3 sequencing was carried out on roughly 130 peripheral blood samples, which came from 40 to 45 ophthalmopathy, under 85 hyperthyroidism and roughly 17 progressor patients.

Sample: peripheral blood mononuclear cells (PBMCs), taken at new diagnosis, from a patient treated with antithyroid drugs. This clonotype was sampled from a man between 18 and 35 years old with Graves disease. Donor details come from another sample of the same person, matched by shared clones. Rearrangement joined TRBV28 to TRBJ2-2; matching of 6 bases hints at TRBD2 as the D gene. The CDR3 here reads CASSLSISSLRGNTGELFF. The sequenced DNA is TGTGCCAGCAGTTTATCGATATCCTCCTTGCGGGGGAACACCGGGGAGCTGTTTTTT.